These 28 T cell receptor beta chains share one sample of origin, sequenced in a study of blood T cell repertoires in COVID-19. The method was immunoSEQ multiplex PCR; TCRdb's version includes in-frame clones alone and lacks a portion of them. The repertoire holds over 150,000 clones, with roughly nine tenths as singletons. Input material: peripheral blood. These receptor sequences come from a man between 50 and 59 years old with acute or convalescent COVID-19.

As regards this clone: One end of the junction is discordant with germline, which a read error may explain. CDR3 sequence: CASSRLAGESWIF. CDR3 nucleotides: TGTGCCAGCAGCCGACTAGCGGGTGAAAGTTGGATCTTC. The chain is built from TRBV7-8 and TRBJ2-1; 10 positions match TRBD2. Germline values: CDR1 SGHVS, CDR2 FQNEAQ. CDR3 length: 13 residues.

CDR3 nucleotide sequence: TGTGCCATCAGGGGACAGGGGGACACCGGGGAGCTGTTTTTT. It specifies CAIRGQGDTGELFF. This chain links TRBV10-3 with TRBJ2-2, with 11 bases fitting TRBD1. This CDR3 spans 14 amino acids. Germline CDR1 is ENHRY and CDR2 is SYGVKD. V gave up 6 bases and J gave up 3 bases; unmatched junction bases: 0.

V and J are TRBV5-1 and TRBJ2-5, with TRBD1 matching over 7 bases. The CDR3 length is 15 residues. CDR1 and CDR2 (germline): SGHRS, YFSETQ. After removal of 0 bases from V and 1 base from J, the junction contained 3 bases not matched to a gene. The CDR3 nucleotides read TGCGCCAGCAGCTTGGGGGACAGCTTCCAAGAGACCCAGTACTTC. It is translated as CASSLGDSFQETQYF. Full variable domain (outside the CDR3, taken from reference TRBV5-1 and TRBJ2-5): KAGVTQTPRYLIKTRGQQVTLSCSPISGHRSVSWYQQTPGQGLQFLFEYFSETQRNKGNFPGRFSGRQFSNSRSEMNVSTLELGDSALYLCASSLGDSFQETQYFGPGTRLLVL.

This rearrangement joins TRBV7-9 to TRBJ2-7, with TRBD1 matching over 9 bases. There are 16 residues in the CDR3. The germline V gene encodes CDR1 SEHNR and CDR2 FQNEAQ (reference sequence). V trimming: 6 bases; J trimming: 5 bases; junction bases outside the gene matches: 14. The CDR3 spells CASRPPVGQGMHEQYF. Here the CDR3 DNA reads TGTGCCAGCAGGCCCCCCGTCGGACAGGGGATGCACGAGCAGTACTTC.

V and J are TRBV28 and TRBJ1-6; D may be TRBD1 (5 bases). Trimming took 2 bases from V and 5 from J, leaving 10 bases between them. This CDR3 region has 15 residues. The V gene's germline CDR1 is MDHEN and CDR2 SYDVKM. CDR3 DNA: TGTGCCAGCAGTTTAGGGTGGGGGGATAATTCACCCCTCCACTTT. Its translation: CASSLGWGDNSPLHF.

The chain couples TRBV5-4 to TRBJ2-1, with 15 bases identical to TRBD2. This CDR3 is 17 amino acids long. Trimming removed 4 bases from V and 4 bases from J; junction bases left unmatched: 6. The germline V gene encodes CDR1 SGHNT and CDR2 YYREEE (reference sequence). The CDR3 region is CASSLGTSGRKYNEQFF. For the CDR3, the DNA is TGTGCCAGCAGCCTGGGGACTAGCGGGAGGAAATACAATGAGCAGTTCTTC.

The gene calls are TRBV24-1 and TRBJ2-2; no clear D. Per germline, CDR1 KGHDR and CDR2 SFDVKD. The CDR3 has 13 amino acids. V was clipped by 1 base and J by 6 bases, with 5 bases between them. The CDR3 bases are TGTGCCACCAGTGATTTTAGTGCCGGGGAGCTGTTTTTT. Its translation: CATSDFSAGELFF.

This clone was counted once. The V and J genes are TRBV18 and TRBJ2-3; D is perhaps TRBD2 (5 bases). The V gene lost 2 bases and the J gene lost 5 bases, with 11 bases spanning the gap. Germline loops: CDR1 KGHSH, CDR2 LQKENI. CDR3 length equals 14 residues. The CDR3: CASSPGLAGDTQYF. The CDR3 nucleotides read TGTGCCAGCTCACCAGGACTCGCGGGAGATACGCAGTATTTT. Full variable domain (outside the CDR3, taken from reference TRBV18 and TRBJ2-3): NAGVMQNPRHLVRRRGQEARLRCSPMKGHSHVYWYRQLPEEGLKFMVYLQKENIIDESGMPKERFSAEFPKEGPSILRIQQVVRGDSAAYFCASSPGLAGDTQYFGPGTRLTVL.

The J gene is TRBJ1-1, the V gene TRBV6-5; 8 bases match TRBD1. The CDR3 has 15 amino acids. V gave up 11 bases and J gave up 1 base; unmatched junction bases: 12. In germline, CDR1 is MNHEY, CDR2 SVGAGI. As DNA, the CDR3 is TGTGCCGTAAAGGGCCTAGGACAGGGGAACACTGAAGCTTTCTTT. It translates to CAVKGLGQGNTEAFF.

The chain recombines TRBV4-1 with TRBJ2-5; D possibly corresponds to TRBD1 (6 bases). This CDR3 region has 14 residues. CDR1 and CDR2 (germline): MGHRA, YSYEKL. Deletions cut 1 base from V and 2 bases from J, with 8 bases between. DNA for the CDR3: TGCGCCAGCAGCCAAGTGACAGGACAAGAGACCCAGTACTTC. This sequence encodes CASSQVTGQETQYF.

This chain uses TRBV9 with TRBJ2-1; maybe TRBD2 (6 bases). Germline lookup yields CDR1 SGDLS and CDR2 YYNGEE. The CDR3 extends over 14 amino acids. Trimming took off 3 bases at V and 5 bases at J, with 12 bases between the two ends. In DNA form, the CDR3 reads TGTGCCAGCAGCGGGAGGGCCAAAAACAATGAGCAGTTCTTC. It yields the protein CASSGRAKNNEQFF.

The count of this clone is one. V and J are TRBV9 and TRBJ1-2, with TRBD1 matching over 9 bases. Germline V lookup: CDR1 SGDLS, CDR2 YYNGEE. V shed 0 bases, J shed 3 bases, and the junction held 3 bases outside the gene matches. The CDR3 spans 15 residues. As DNA, the CDR3 is TGTGCCAGCAGCGTAGAGGGGACAGGGTACTATGGCTACACCTTC. Amino acids: CASSVEGTGYYGYTF.

V and J are TRBV29-1 and TRBJ2-7; TRBD1 might be the D (7 bases). Trimming shortened V by 7 bases and J by 0 bases, and 22 bases separated the two germline ends. CDR3 length equals 16 residues. Germline V gives CDR1 SQVTM, CDR2 ANQGSEA. The DNA for the CDR3 is TGCAGCGCCGGGGGATATGGACAGGAGTACTCCTACGAGCAGTACTTC. Its protein is CSAGGYGQEYSYEQYF.

V gene TRBV27 combines with J gene TRBJ1-5; D is unclear. This CDR3 contains 13 residues. Germline lookup yields CDR1 MNHEY and CDR2 SMNVEV (reference sequence). V was shortened by 3 bases and J by 4 bases, with 7 bases between the two germline ends. The chain's CDR3 is CASSFSGNQPQHF. The DNA of the CDR3 is TGTGCCAGCAGTTTCTCGGGGAATCAGCCCCAGCATTTT.

This clone was detected a few times. This CDR3 reads CASSPGTSVHYEQYF. In nucleotides, the CDR3 is TGTGCCAGCAGCCCCGGGACTAGCGTACACTACGAGCAGTACTTC. This chain links TRBV3-1 (or the pseudogene TRBV3-2) with TRBJ2-7; TRBD2 matches at 10 bases. V gave up 4 bases and J gave up 3 bases; unmatched junction bases: 6. CDR1 is LGHDT, CDR2 YNNKEL, per germline (reference sequence). The CDR3 is 15 residues long.

The chain joins TRBV27 to TRBJ2-2; D unresolved. V was shortened by 2 bases and J by 2 bases, with 6 bases between the two germline ends. Germline CDR1 MNHEY, CDR2 SMNVEV (reference sequence). The CDR3 totals 14 residues. Here the CDR3 reads CASSLEHNTGELFF. The CDR3, as DNA: TGTGCCAGCAGTTTAGAACACAACACCGGGGAGCTGTTTTTT.

The rearrangement uses TRBV19 and TRBJ2-1; 9 bases line up with TRBD2. From germline, CDR1 is LNHDA and CDR2 SQIVND (reference sequence). The CDR3 is made up of 15 amino acids. V was clipped by 7 bases and J by 3 bases; unmatched bases: 7. The CDR3 sequence: CASTGGRGNYNEQFF. DNA of the CDR3: TGTGCCAGTACAGGCGGGAGGGGGAACTACAATGAGCAGTTCTTC.

The chain carries TRBV27 and TRBJ1-5; the D is unclear. CDR1 and CDR2 (germline): MNHEY, SMNVEV (reference sequence). This CDR3 has 15 residues. Trimming removed 5 bases from V and 6 bases from J, with 17 bases in between. The CDR3 sequence: CASSPSGMGFQPQHF. CDR3 DNA sequence: TGTGCCAGCAGTCCCTCGGGAATGGGTTTTCAGCCCCAGCATTTT.

This chain uses TRBV23-1 with TRBJ1-2; 9 nucleotides align to TRBD1. TRBV23-1 is marked as an open reading frame, function uncertain. J was trimmed by 1 base and V by 7 bases; bases with no gene match: 7. CDR3 length: 15 amino acids. Here the CDR3 DNA reads TGCGCCAGCAAGCGGACAGGGGCCCTTAACTATGGCTACACCTTC. Protein sequence: CASKRTGALNYGYTF.

J is TRBJ2-2 and V is TRBV10-3; a weak D match, TRBD2 (6 bases). V shed 9 bases and J shed 0 bases, with 11 bases lying between them. The germline CDR1 and CDR2 sequences are ENHRY and SYGVKD. This CDR3 spans 14 amino acids. CDR3 region: CAIRGTPNTGELFF. CDR3 coding DNA: TGTGCCATACGGGGGACTCCGAACACCGGGGAGCTGTTTTTT.

The V gene is TRBV29-1, the J gene TRBJ2-1; 8 bases are shared with TRBD1. The CDR3 has 12 residues. J was trimmed by 10 bases and V by 5 bases; bases with no gene match: 7. From germline, CDR1 is SQVTM and CDR2 ANQGSEA. In DNA, the CDR3 is TGCAGCGTTACAGGACAGGGTGACGAGCAGTTCTTC. This sequence encodes CSVTGQGDEQFF.

V is TRBV30 and J is TRBJ2-7; TRBD1 matches 9 bases. CDR3 length equals 15 residues. V lost 0 bases and J lost 2; bases outside the gene matches: 5. Germline V gives CDR1 GTSNPN, CDR2 SVGIG (reference sequence). This chain's CDR3 is CAWSVRDRDTYEQYF. Written as DNA, the CDR3 is TGTGCCTGGAGTGTACGGGACAGGGACACCTACGAGCAGTACTTC.

The chain employs TRBV29-1 and TRBJ1-5, with TRBD1 matching over 11 bases. J gave up 2 bases and V 4 bases, and 4 bases lay outside the gene matches. The CDR3 has 15 residues. Germline-derived CDR1 and CDR2 are SQVTM and ANQGSEA. The DNA of the CDR3 is TGCAGCGTTGCGGGACAGGGGGTCGGCAATCAGCCCCAGCATTTT. It codes for CSVAGQGVGNQPQHF.

The chain carries TRBV3-1 (or the pseudogene TRBV3-2) and TRBJ2-7; a possible D gene is TRBD2 (6 bases). V was cut by 3 bases and J by 3 bases, with 6 bases left in between. Per germline, CDR1 LGHDT and CDR2 YNNKEL (reference sequence). The CDR3 runs to 12 residues. The CDR3 loop is CASSQGGYEQYF. CDR3 nucleotides: TGTGCCAGCAGCCAGGGAGGCTACGAGCAGTACTTC.

V is TRBV30 and J is TRBJ2-2; weak D call: TRBD2 (7 bases). Trimming stripped 5 bases from V and 8 bases from J, with 15 bases between. The germline CDR1 and CDR2 sequences are GTSNPN and SVGIG (reference sequence). This CDR3 contains 13 residues. The CDR3: CAWHPRGGGELFF. The CDR3 DNA follows: TGTGCCTGGCATCCCAGGGGAGGGGGGGAGCTGTTTTTT.

The chain uses TRBV11-2 and TRBJ2-1; D might be TRBD2 (5 bases). Germline CDR1 reads SGHAT; CDR2 reads FQNNGV. The CDR3 length is 13 residues. Trimming removed 0 bases from V and 12 bases from J, with 12 bases in between. The CDR3 DNA follows: TGTGCCAGCAGCTTAGACCCTCATGCGGGGCAGTTCTTC. As protein: CASSLDPHAGQFF.

The rearrangement joins TRBV28 to TRBJ2-3; 9 positions match TRBD2. J was trimmed by 4 bases and V by 4 bases; bases with no gene match: 6. Germline V gene lookup returns CDR1 MDHEN and CDR2 SYDVKM. CDR3 length: 15 residues. The CDR3 reads CASSSLLAGSDTQYF. The CDR3 DNA reads as TGTGCCAGCAGTTCCCTCCTAGCGGGATCAGATACGCAGTATTTT.

Worth noting for this clone: Within the sample, other DNA sequences also encode this same CDR3. The chain employs TRBV2 and TRBJ1-1; tentative D call: TRBD1 (6 bases). CDR3 size: 15 residues. Germline V gene data show CDR1 as SNHLY and CDR2 as FYNNEI. V lost 6 bases and J 0 bases, leaving 14 bases between the germline ends. CDR3: CASSDTGTLNTEAFF. The CDR3 DNA reads TGTGCCAGCAGCGACACCGGGACACTGAACACTGAAGCTTTCTTT. Full variable domain (missing parts from reference TRBV2 and TRBJ1-1): EPEVTQTPSHQVTQMGQEVILRCVPISNHLYFYWYRQILGQKVEFLVSFYNNEISEKSEIFDDQFSVERPDGSNFTLKIRSTKLEDSAMYFCASSDTGTLNTEAFFGQGTRLTVV.